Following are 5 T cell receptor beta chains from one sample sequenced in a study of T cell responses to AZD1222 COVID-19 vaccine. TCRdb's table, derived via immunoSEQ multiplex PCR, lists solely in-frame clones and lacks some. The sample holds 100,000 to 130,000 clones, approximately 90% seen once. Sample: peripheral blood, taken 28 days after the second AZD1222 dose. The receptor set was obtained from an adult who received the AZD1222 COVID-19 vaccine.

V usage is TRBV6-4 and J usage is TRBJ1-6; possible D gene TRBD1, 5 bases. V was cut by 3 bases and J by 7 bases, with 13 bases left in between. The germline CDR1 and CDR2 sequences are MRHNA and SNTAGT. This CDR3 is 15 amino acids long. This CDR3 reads CASSEEDTDNSPLHF. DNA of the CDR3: TGTGCCAGCAGTGAAGAGGACACCGACAATTCACCCCTCCACTTT.

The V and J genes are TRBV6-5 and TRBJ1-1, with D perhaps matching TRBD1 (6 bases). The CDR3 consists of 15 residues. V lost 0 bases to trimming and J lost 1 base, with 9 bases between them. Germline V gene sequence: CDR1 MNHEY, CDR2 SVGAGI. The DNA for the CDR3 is TGTGCCAGCAGTTACTCGTGGGGGCAGAACACTGAAGCTTTCTTT. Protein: CASSYSWGQNTEAFF.

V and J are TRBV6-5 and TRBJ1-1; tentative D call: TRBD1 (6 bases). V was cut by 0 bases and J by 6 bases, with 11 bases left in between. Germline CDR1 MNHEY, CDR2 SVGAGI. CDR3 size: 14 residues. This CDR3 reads CASSYSQGGAEAFF. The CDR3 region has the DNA TGTGCCAGCAGTTACTCACAGGGTGGGGCTGAAGCTTTCTTT.

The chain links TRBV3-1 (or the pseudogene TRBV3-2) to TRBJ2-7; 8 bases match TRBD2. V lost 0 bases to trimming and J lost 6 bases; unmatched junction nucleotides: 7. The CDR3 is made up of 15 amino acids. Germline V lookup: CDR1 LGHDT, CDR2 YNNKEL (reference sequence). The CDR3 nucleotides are TGTGCCAGCAGCCAAGACCCAGCGGGGGCCCGCGAGCAGTACTTC. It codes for CASSQDPAGAREQYF.

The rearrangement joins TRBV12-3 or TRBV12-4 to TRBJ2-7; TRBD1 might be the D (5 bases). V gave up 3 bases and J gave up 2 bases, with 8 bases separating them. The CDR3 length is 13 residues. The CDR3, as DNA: TGTGCCAGCAGTTTTCGACAGCCCTACGAGCAGTACTTC. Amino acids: CASSFRQPYEQYF.